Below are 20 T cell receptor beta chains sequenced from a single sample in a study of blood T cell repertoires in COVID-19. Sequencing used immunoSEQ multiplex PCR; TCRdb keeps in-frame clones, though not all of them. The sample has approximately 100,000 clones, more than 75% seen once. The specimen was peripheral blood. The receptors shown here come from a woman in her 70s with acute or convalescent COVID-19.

The CDR3 sequence is CASSSTLRDNNQPQHF. CDR3 in DNA: TGTGCCAGCAGCTCGACACTCCGGGACAACAATCAGCCCCAGCATTTT. This rearrangement joins TRBV7-9 to TRBJ1-5, with D perhaps matching TRBD1 (6 bases). Trimming left V 4 bases short and J 3 bases short, with 16 bases between. The CDR3 covers 16 residues. Looked up from germline, CDR1 is SEHNR and CDR2 is FQNEAQ (reference sequence).

CDR3 sequence reads: CASQADSIIYTEAFF. The CDR3 DNA reads TGTGCCAGCCAAGCGGACAGTATCATCTACACTGAAGCTTTCTTT. This chain links TRBV25-1 with TRBJ1-1; possibly TRBD1 for D (6 bases). Germline CDR1 is MGHDK and CDR2 is SYGVNS. V lost 8 bases to trimming and J lost 3 bases, with 19 bases between them. The CDR3 is 15 amino acids. Looking up the rest from reference TRBV25-1 and TRBJ1-1 gives the full variable domain: EADIYQTPRYLVIGTGKKITLECSQTMGHDKMYWYQQDPGMELHLIHYSYGVNSTEKGDLSSESTVSRIRTEHFPLTLESARPSHTSQYLCASQADSIIYTEAFFGQGTRLTVV.

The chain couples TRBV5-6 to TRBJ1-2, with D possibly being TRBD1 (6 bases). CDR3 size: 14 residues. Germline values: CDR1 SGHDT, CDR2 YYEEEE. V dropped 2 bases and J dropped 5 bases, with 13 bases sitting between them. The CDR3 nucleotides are TGTGCCAGCAGCTTAGACACAGGGTTGTATGGCTACACCTTC. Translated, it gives CASSLDTGLYGYTF.

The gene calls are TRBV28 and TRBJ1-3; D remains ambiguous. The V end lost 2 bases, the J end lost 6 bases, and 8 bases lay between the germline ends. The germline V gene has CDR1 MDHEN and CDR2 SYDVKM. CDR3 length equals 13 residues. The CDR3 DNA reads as TGTGCCAGCAGTTTACCGCGCGCAAACACCATATATTTT. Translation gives CASSLPRANTIYF.

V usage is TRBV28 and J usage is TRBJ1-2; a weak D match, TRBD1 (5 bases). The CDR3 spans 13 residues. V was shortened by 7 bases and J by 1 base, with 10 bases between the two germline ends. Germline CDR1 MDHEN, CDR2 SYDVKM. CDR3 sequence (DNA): TGTGCCAGCACCGTACAGGTTAACTATGGCTACACCTTC. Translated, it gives CASTVQVNYGYTF.

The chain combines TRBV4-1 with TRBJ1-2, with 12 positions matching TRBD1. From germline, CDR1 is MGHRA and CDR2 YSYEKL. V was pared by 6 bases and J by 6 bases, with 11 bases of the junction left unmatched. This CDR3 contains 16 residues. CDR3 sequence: CASSYHTGTGGNGYTF. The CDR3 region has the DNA TGCGCCAGCAGTTATCACACCGGGACAGGGGGCAATGGCTACACCTTC.

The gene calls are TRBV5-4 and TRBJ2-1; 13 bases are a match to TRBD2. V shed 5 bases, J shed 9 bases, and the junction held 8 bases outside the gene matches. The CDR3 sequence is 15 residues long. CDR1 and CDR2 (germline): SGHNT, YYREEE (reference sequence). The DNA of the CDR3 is TGTGCCAGCAGAATAATCGGGACTAGCGGGACTGAGCAGTTCTTC. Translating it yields CASRIIGTSGTEQFF.

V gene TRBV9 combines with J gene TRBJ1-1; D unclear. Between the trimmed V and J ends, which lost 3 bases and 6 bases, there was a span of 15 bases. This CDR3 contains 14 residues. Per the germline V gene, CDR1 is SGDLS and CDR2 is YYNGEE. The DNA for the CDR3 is TGTGCCAGCAGCGAGGACTTATTCGGGCCTGAAGCTTTCTTT. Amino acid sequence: CASSEDLFGPEAFF.

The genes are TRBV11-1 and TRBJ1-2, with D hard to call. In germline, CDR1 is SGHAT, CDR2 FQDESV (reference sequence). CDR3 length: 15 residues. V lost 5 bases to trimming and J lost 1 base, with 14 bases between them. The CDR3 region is CASSPRRGDNYGYTF. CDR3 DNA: TGTGCCAGCAGCCCCCGGCGCGGGGATAACTATGGCTACACCTTC.

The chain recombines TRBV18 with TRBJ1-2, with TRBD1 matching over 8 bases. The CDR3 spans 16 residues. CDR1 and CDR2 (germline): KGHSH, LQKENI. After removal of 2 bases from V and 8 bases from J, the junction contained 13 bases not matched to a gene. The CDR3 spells CASSPEGTGLRGGYTF. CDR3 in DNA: TGTGCCAGCTCACCAGAAGGGACAGGACTAAGGGGAGGCTACACCTTC.

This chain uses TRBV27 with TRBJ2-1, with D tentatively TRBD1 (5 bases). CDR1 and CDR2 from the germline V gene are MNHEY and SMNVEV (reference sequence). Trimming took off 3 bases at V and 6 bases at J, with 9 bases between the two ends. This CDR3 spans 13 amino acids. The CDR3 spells CASSFSGLNEQFF. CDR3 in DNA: TGTGCCAGCAGTTTCTCAGGGCTCAATGAGCAGTTCTTC.

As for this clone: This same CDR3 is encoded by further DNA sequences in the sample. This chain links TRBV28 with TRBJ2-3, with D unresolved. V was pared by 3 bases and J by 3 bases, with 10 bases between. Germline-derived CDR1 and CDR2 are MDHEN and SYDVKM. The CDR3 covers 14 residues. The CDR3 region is CASSFLSGTDTQYF. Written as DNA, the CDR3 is TGTGCCAGCAGTTTTCTTTCCGGGACAGATACGCAGTATTTT.

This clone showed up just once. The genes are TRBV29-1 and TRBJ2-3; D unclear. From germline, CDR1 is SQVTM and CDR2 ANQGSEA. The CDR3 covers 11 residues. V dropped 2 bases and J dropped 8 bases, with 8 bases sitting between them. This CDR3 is CSVETGRTQYF. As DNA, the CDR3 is TGCAGCGTTGAAACTGGGCGTACGCAGTATTTT.

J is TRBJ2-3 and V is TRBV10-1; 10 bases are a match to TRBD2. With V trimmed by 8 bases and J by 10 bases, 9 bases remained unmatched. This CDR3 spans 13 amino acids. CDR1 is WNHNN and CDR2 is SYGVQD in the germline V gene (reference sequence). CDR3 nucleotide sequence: TGCGCCAGCGGGGGGCTAGCGGGGGTCGCGCAGTATTTT. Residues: CASGGLAGVAQYF.

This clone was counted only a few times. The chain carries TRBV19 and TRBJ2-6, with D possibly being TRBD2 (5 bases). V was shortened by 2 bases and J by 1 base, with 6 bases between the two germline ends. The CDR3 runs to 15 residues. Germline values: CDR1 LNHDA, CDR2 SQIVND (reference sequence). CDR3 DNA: TGTGCCAGTAGTATAACGGGGTCTGGGGCCAACGTCCTGACTTTC. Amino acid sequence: CASSITGSGANVLTF. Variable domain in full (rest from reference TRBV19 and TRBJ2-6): DGGITQSPKYLFRKEGQNVTLSCEQNLNHDAMYWYRQDPGQGLRLIYYSQIVNDFQKGDIAEGYSVSREKKESFPLTVTSAQKNPTAFYLCASSITGSGANVLTFGAGSRLTVL.

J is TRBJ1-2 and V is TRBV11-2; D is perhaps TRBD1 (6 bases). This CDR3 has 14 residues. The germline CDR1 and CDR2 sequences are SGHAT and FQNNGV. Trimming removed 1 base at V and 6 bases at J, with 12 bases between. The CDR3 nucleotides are TGTGCCAGCAGCTTAGGTTGGACAGCGGATGGCTACACCTTC. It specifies CASSLGWTADGYTF.

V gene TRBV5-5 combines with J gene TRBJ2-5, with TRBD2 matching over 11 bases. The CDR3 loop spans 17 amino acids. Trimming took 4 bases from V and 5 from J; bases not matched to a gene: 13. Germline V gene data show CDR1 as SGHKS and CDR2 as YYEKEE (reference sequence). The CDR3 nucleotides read TGTGCCAGCAGCCGGGCGGGAACTAGCGGGAGTGGCGAGACCCAGTACTTC. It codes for CASSRAGTSGSGETQYF.

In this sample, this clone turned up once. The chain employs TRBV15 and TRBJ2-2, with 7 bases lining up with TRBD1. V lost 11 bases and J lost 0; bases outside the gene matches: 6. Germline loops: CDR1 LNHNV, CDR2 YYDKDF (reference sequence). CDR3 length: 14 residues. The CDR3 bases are TGTGCCGTACAGGGGCCTGCGAACACCGGGGAGCTGTTTTTT. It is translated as CAVQGPANTGELFF.

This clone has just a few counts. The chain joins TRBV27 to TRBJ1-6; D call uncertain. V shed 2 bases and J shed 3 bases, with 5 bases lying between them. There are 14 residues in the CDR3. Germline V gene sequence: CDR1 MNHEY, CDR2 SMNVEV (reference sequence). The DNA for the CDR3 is TGTGCCAGCAGTTTAGGCAACTATAATTCACCCCTCCACTTT. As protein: CASSLGNYNSPLHF.

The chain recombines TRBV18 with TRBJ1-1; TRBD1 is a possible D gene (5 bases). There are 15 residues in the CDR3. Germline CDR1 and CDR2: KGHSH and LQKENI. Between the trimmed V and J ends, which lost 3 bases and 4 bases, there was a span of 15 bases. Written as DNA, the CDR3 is TGTGCCAGCTCACCGGGACTCCCCGGAGGCACTGAAGCTTTCTTT. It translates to CASSPGLPGGTEAFF.